The 18 T cell receptor beta chains presented below share a single source sample, sequenced in a study of regulatory T cells in long-lasting Graves disease (dated by TCRdb to the early 2020s). Libraries were built with multiplex PCR. The sequencer listed for this sample is Illumina HiSeq 4000. CDR3 regions were amplified by Arm-PCR with iRepertoire HTBI primers to construct TCR beta libraries. TCRdb trimmed public reads at Q25 via fastp, called clones via MiXCR and kept in-frame beta chains. Rows are unified per CDR3 protein, each entry keeping the most common DNA and genes. The sample profile shows about 540,000 distinct CDR3 sequences; roughly 12% of them were found once. The top ten constitute about 10% of the sample. The time point label corresponds to: newly diagnosed GD, antithyroid drugs for less than 3 months. For both TCR sequencing and RNA sequencing, RNA was extracted from PBMCs using TRIzol.

The data were also submitted as part of a second study, on T cells in Graves' hyperthyroidism and ophthalmopathy.

This specimen was peripheral blood mononuclear cells (PBMCs), taken at new diagnosis, from a patient treated with antithyroid drugs. The receptor set was obtained from a man aged 25-45 years with Graves disease. Donor details come from another sample of the same person, matched by shared clones.

The chain carries TRBV19 and TRBJ2-7, with 9 nucleotides matching TRBD1. V was pared by 5 bases and J by 3 bases, with 8 bases of the junction left unmatched. The CDR3 consists of 15 residues. Germline CDR1 and CDR2: LNHDA and SQIVND (reference sequence). The CDR3 reads CASSRGTGQGYEQYF. Written as DNA, the CDR3 is TGTGCCAGTAGTCGAGGGACGGGACAGGGCTACGAGCAGTACTTC.

Many counts were recorded for this clonotype. J is TRBJ2-3 and V is TRBV28, with D possibly being TRBD2 (6 bases). Deletions cut 5 bases from V and 2 bases from J, with 14 bases between. CDR3 length: 15 residues. Germline lookup yields CDR1 MDHEN and CDR2 SYDVKM. The DNA of the CDR3 is TGTGCCAGCAGTCCCCGGGGACTCCCCACAGATACGCAGTATTTT. It yields the protein CASSPRGLPTDTQYF.

The chain uses TRBV19 and TRBJ2-1; 7 nucleotides agree with TRBD2. V lost 8 bases to trimming and J lost 4 bases; unmatched junction nucleotides: 11. The CDR3 is 15 amino acids. Germline-derived CDR1 and CDR2 are LNHDA and SQIVND (reference sequence). The CDR3 nucleotides are TGTGCCAGTGCGGGTGGGGCGGGAGTATACAATGAGCAGTTCTTC. Protein product: CASAGGAGVYNEQFF.

This clonotype came up many times. The rearrangement joins TRBV3-1 to TRBJ2-5; 8 positions match TRBD2. Germline CDR1 reads LGHDT; CDR2 reads YNNKEL (reference sequence). Trimming cost V 3 bases and J 1 base; bases outside gene matches: 4. CDR3 length: 15 amino acids. The CDR3 DNA reads as TGTGCCAGCAGCCAGAATAGCGGGACCCAAGAGACCCAGTACTTC. It yields the protein CASSQNSGTQETQYF.

This clonotype was counted at least ten times. This sequence joins TRBV5-1 and TRBJ2-7; the match to TRBD2 covers 11 bases. The germline V gene encodes CDR1 SGHRS and CDR2 YFSETQ. J gave up 5 bases and V 0 bases, and 7 bases lay outside the gene matches. The CDR3 runs to 16 residues. The CDR3 DNA reads TGCGCCAGCAGCTTGGGCCTAGCGGGAGGAGGGAACGAGCAGTACTTC. Residues: CASSLGLAGGGNEQYF.

There are many counts of this clonotype. V gene TRBV11-3 combines with J gene TRBJ2-2, with 10 bases aligning to TRBD1. J was trimmed by 5 bases and V by 4 bases; bases with no gene match: 4. The CDR3 spans 15 residues. The germline CDR1 and CDR2 sequences are SGHNT and YENEEA. CDR3 loop: CASSSTGGRTGELFF. The CDR3 nucleotides read TGTGCCAGCAGCTCGACAGGGGGCCGGACCGGGGAGCTGTTTTTT.

There are a few counts of this clonotype. This sequence joins TRBV5-6 and TRBJ1-6; a possible D gene is TRBD1 (6 bases). CDR3 size: 14 residues. The V end was cut by 3 bases, the J end by 8 bases, with 12 bases between. Germline V gene lookup returns CDR1 SGHDT and CDR2 YYEEEE. CDR3 sequence: CASSSRGTDSPLHF. The CDR3 nucleotides read TGTGCCAGCAGCTCCAGGGGAACGGATTCACCCCTCCACTTT.

This clonotype was detected ten times or more. The genes are TRBV7-9 and TRBJ2-3; D gene uncertain. This CDR3 has 14 amino acids. Between the trimmed V and J ends, which lost 5 bases and 5 bases, there was a span of 14 bases. The germline V gene encodes CDR1 SEHNR and CDR2 FQNEAQ (reference sequence). The CDR3 nucleotides read TGTGCCAGCAGCGGTATCTCAGTGGTAGATACGCAGTATTTT. This gives the protein CASSGISVVDTQYF.

This clonotype was seen ten or more times. The V gene is TRBV11-2, the J gene TRBJ2-1, with 11 bases that match TRBD2. The CDR3 totals 15 residues. The J segment lost 5 bases and the V segment lost 6 bases, leaving 6 bases of the junction unmatched. Germline V CDR1 and CDR2: SGHAT, FQNNGV. This CDR3 is CASRSTSGKNNEQFF. In DNA form, the CDR3 reads TGTGCCAGCAGGTCGACTAGCGGGAAAAACAATGAGCAGTTCTTC. The variable domain in full, with the rest retrieved from reference TRBV11-2 and TRBJ2-1, is EAGVAQSPRYKIIEKRQSVAFWCNPISGHATLYWYQQILGQGPKLLIQFQNNGVVDDSQLPKDRFSAERLKGVDSTLKIQPAKLEDSAVYLCASRSTSGKNNEQFFGPGTRLTVL.

This clonotype was observed at least ten times. The chain has TRBV12-3 or TRBV12-4 and TRBJ2-1; the D is unclear. V was shortened by 3 bases and J by 5 bases, with 11 bases between the two germline ends. This CDR3 contains 14 residues. CDR3 sequence: CASSFPVMNNEQFF. CDR3 nucleotide sequence: TGTGCCAGCAGTTTCCCAGTTATGAACAATGAGCAGTTCTTC.

This clonotype was seen a few times. The V and J genes are TRBV4-1 and TRBJ2-1; 9 nucleotides agree with TRBD1. With V trimmed by 5 bases and J by 6 bases, 2 bases remained unmatched. The CDR3 contains 13 residues. Germline-derived CDR1 and CDR2 are MGHRA and YSYEKL. The CDR3 coding sequence is TGCGCCAGCAGCACGGACAGGGGCAATGAGCAGTTCTTC. Protein sequence: CASSTDRGNEQFF.

This clonotype turned up a few times. This sequence joins TRBV4-2 and TRBJ2-7; 9 bases map to TRBD1. V dropped 4 bases and J dropped 3; count of bases not matched to a gene: 7. The CDR3 sequence is 15 residues long. The germline V gene encodes CDR1 LGHNA and CDR2 YNFKEQ. CDR3 sequence reads: CASSPLPGQGYEQYF. The CDR3 nucleotides read TGTGCCAGCAGCCCCTTACCGGGACAGGGCTACGAGCAGTACTTC.

This clonotype turned up a few times. This chain connects TRBV29-1 to TRBJ2-2; 7 bases are a match to TRBD1. The CDR3 has 14 residues. The ends lost 4 bases at V and 3 bases at J; junction bases unmatched: 5. Germline V gene data show CDR1 as SQVTM and CDR2 as ANQGSEA. This CDR3 reads CSVARDRYTGELFF. Written as DNA, the CDR3 is TGCAGCGTTGCACGGGACAGATACACCGGGGAGCTGTTTTTT.

The table lists this clonotype with many counts. The chain has TRBV30 and TRBJ1-2, with TRBD1 as a possible D gene (5 bases). V shed 2 bases and J shed 4 bases, with 11 bases lying between them. This CDR3 spans 13 amino acids. The germline CDR1 and CDR2 sequences are GTSNPN and SVGIG (reference sequence). CDR3 loop: CAWSSDRIYGYTF. CDR3 coding DNA: TGTGCCTGGAGTTCCGACAGAATCTATGGCTACACCTTC.

In this sample, this clonotype turned up a few times. A read error may account for a junction end that differs from germline. The genes are TRBV28 and TRBJ1-2, with no clear D. Germline V gives CDR1 MDHEN, CDR2 SYDVKM. This CDR3 spans 15 amino acids. The CDR3 spells CAGSSLTAPNYGYTF. The CDR3 DNA reads as TGTGCCGGCAGTTCCCTCACTGCCCCGAACTATGGCTACACCTTC.

This clonotype has just a few counts. The CDR3 DNA sequence: TGTGCCAGCAGTGACTCACCCACTGAAGCTTTCTTT. The encoded protein is CASSDSPTEAFF. The chain has TRBV25-1 and TRBJ1-1; D gene unclear. V lost 3 bases, J lost 4 bases, and 6 bases lay in between. Per the germline V gene, CDR1 is MGHDK and CDR2 is SYGVNS. This CDR3 contains 12 residues.

This clonotype was counted a few times. The V call is TRBV20-1, the J call TRBJ2-5; 12 nucleotides agree with TRBD2. V was pared by 5 bases and J by 1 base, with 5 bases of the junction left unmatched. Looked up from germline, CDR1 is DFQATT and CDR2 is SNEGSKA (reference sequence). The CDR3 runs to 15 residues. CDR3 residues: CSALLAGGLQETQYF. In nucleotides, the CDR3 is TGCAGTGCTTTACTAGCGGGAGGCCTCCAAGAGACCCAGTACTTC.

At least ten counts were recorded for this clonotype. This chain connects TRBV30 to TRBJ2-7; no clear D. CDR3 length equals 11 residues. From germline, CDR1 is GTSNPN and CDR2 SVGIG (reference sequence). V was clipped by 0 bases and J by 4 bases, with 4 bases between them. The CDR3 DNA is TGTGCCTGGAGTGTCAGGTACGAGCAGTACTTC. Its protein product is CAWSVRYEQYF.